This record covers a single T cell receptor (beta chain). The specificity of this receptor is unknown. One base away there is no much larger clone; base qualities are not given. The data were taken from a study of OX40 agonist ivuxolimab in advanced cancers. As for the study more broadly: Ivuxolimab was a fully human IgG2 agonistic monoclonal antibody targeting the costimulatory receptor OX40 (CD134). Partial responses occurred in three dose-escalation patients: two with cutaneous melanoma and one with hepatocellular carcinoma. The dose-escalation cohort was roughly 80% male with a mean age of approximately 60 years, ranging from about 23 to 85. Prior anti-PD-1, anti-PD-L1 or anti-CTLA-4 therapy was permitted, and less than 45% of dose-escalation patients had received checkpoint inhibitors. Of the 50 to 55 patients in dose escalation, some 20 had hepatocellular carcinoma, some 15 had melanoma, 9 had renal cell carcinoma and 9 had head and neck cancer. Intravenous ivuxolimab was administered to patients every 2 weeks at six dose levels: 0.01, 0.1, 0.3, 1.5, 3 and 10 mg/kg. The purpose of peripheral TCRbeta sequencing was to test whether ivuxolimab changed TCR sequence diversity and led to clonal T-cell expansion. The paper covers the monotherapy dose-escalation part of the phase I ivuxolimab trial, which included N of about 50 patients.

Genomic DNA was isolated from the sorted cells so that the TCRbeta CDR3 region could be sequenced. TCRbeta CDR3 regions were sequenced using the immunoSEQ Assay. TCRdb stores this immuneACCESS table with in-frame sequences only. Part of the clones is absent; in the studies checked, under half of the shortfall reflects unresolved V genes, and no reason is known for the rest. In all, the sample holds some 46,000 clones, and more than 75% of those were seen once. Together, the top ten hold about 32% of the sample. Results and caveats for the whole study, not just this receptor: The antigen specificity of the clonally expanded peripheral T cells was not determined. After ivuxolimab, expanded clones were on average more numerous among CD8+ T cells than among CD4+ T cells. Low levels of normalized T-cell clonal expansion were also shown by some nonresponding patients. In the 0.1-3.0 mg/kg groups, partial responders were among the patients with the lowest normalized peripheral clonal expansion, particularly in CD8+ T cells. At doses of 0.1 to 3.0 mg/kg, clonal expansion of both CD4+ and CD8+ T cells in blood was seen between baseline and week 6.

The CDR3, from cysteine to phenylalanine, totals 13 residues. Just the 39-base CDR3 DNA is kept, in frame starting at base 1. Relative to germline, V is 6 bases shorter and J is 4 bases shorter, with 12 bases between their ends. CDR1 and CDR2 are drawn from the germline V gene: MNHNS, SASEGT. Patients with a history of autoimmune disease or receiving systemic immunosuppression were excluded from the trial. In every dose cohort, peripheral blood was drawn for TCR sequencing at baseline, cycle 4 day 1, and cycle 7 day 1. The samples were drawn from a first-in-human, open-label, multicenter phase I dose-escalation trial of ivuxolimab. Adults with locally advanced or metastatic melanoma, renal cell carcinoma, hepatocellular carcinoma or head and neck squamous cell carcinoma were enrolled in the trial. Before TCR sequencing, CD4+ T cells and CD8+ T cells were sorted from peripheral blood as separate populations.

The chain is encoded by TRBV6-1 joined to TRBJ1-2, with a tentative D gene TRBD1 over 6 matching bases. Sequenced material: CD4+ or CD8+ T cells sorted from blood, taken in a trial of the OX40 agonist ivuxolimab. The clonotype was recovered from an adult with an advanced solid tumor such as melanoma, head and neck, liver or kidney cancer. The DNA reads as follows: TGTGCCAGCAGCTCGGACAGATCCTATGGCTACACCTTC. This gives the protein CASSSDRSYGYTF.